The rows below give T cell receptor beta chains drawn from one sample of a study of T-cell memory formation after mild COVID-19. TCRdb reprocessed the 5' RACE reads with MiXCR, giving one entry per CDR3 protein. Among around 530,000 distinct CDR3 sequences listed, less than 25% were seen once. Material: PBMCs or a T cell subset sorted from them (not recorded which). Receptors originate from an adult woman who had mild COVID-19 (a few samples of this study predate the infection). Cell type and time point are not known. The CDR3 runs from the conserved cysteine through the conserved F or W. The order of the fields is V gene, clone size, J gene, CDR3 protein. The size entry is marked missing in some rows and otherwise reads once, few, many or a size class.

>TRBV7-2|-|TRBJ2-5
CASSPRPGTGKETQYF
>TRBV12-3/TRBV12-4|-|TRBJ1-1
CASSRTALTAEAFF
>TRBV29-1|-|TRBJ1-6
CSVADRVYSPLHF
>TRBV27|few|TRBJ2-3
CASSLPGGQSGDADTQYF
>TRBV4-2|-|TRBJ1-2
CASSQDRNGVYGYTF
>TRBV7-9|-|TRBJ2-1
CASSPNFAGINNEQFF
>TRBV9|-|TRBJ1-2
CASGGGVDGYTF
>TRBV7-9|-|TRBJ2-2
CASSLGHVGDTGELFF
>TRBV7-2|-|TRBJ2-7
CASSAGDRASYEQYF
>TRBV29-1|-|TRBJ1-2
CSVEWDRNYGYTF
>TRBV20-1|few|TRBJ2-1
CSARPRLAGEQFF
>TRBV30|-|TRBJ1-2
CAWSYPTGYPNYGYTF
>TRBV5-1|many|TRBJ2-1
CASSLVGQGANEQFF
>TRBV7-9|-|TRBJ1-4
CASSLGENYNEKLFF
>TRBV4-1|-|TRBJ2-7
CASTRAENPYEQYF
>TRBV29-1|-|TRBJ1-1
CSVTWNTEAFF
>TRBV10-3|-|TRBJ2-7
CAISSGYEQYF
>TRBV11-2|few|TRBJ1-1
CASSLEPGANTEAFF
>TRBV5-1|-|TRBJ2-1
CASSLGDRVNEQFF
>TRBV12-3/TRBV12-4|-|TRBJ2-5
CASSRTIGLAVQETQYF
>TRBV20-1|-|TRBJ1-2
CSASDRIYGYTF
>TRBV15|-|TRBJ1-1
CATSREPGTGGLGWTEAFF
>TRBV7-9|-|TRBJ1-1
CASSLVAERDTEAFF
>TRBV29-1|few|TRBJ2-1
CSVVRSDEQFF
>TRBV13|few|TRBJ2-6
CASSSRSQGSGANVLTF
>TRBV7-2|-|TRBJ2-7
CASSPVLVLSGVTAYEQYF
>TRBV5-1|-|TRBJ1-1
CASSQTSGYNTEAFF
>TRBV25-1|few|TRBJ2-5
CASSVLGPQYF
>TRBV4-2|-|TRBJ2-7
CASSQDWTVCEQYF
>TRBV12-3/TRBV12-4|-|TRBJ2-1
CASKPLKGTSYNEQFF
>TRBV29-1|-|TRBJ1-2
CSVDRTGAYTF
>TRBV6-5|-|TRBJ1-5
CASSPAGKEPQHF
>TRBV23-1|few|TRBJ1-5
CASSQPDRSINQPQHF
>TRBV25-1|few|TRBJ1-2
CASSARGQGDFYGYTF
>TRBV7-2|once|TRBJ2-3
CASSLVLAGGPGNTQYF
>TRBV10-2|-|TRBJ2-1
CASSGTSGGALDEQFF